This TCR beta chain comes out of a study of memory B cells and T cells in multiple sclerosis. This clone came up a few times. Its specificity is not known. Stimulus-free culture yielded autoproliferating CFSE-dim and non-proliferating CFSE-high T cells, each sequenced separately. Pooled replicate wells came from around 50 million CFSE-labeled PBMCs cultured approximately seven days without stimulus. PBMCs were labeled with around 0.5 uM CFSE and cultured without exogenous stimuli. The method was immunoSEQ multiplex PCR; TCRdb's version includes in-frame clones alone and lacks a portion of them. The table lists tens of thousands of clones, 86% of them singletons. This CDR3 has 14 amino acids. V shed 8 bases and J 7 bases; nucleotides not matched to a gene: 10. Germline-derived CDR1 and CDR2 are WSHSY and SAAADI. The study, taken as a whole, reports: Clone-set sizes differed between compartments, so shared clonotype counts needed normalization.

V usage is TRBV10-2 and J usage is TRBJ2-1; 8 bases line up with TRBD1. The receptor comes from a human donor with multiple sclerosis. What was sequenced was PBMCs from blood kept in culture. This CDR3 is CASEDRGGENEQFF. CDR3 sequence (DNA): TGCGCCAGCGAAGACAGGGGTGGCGAAAATGAGCAGTTCTTC.